Described below is a single T cell receptor (beta chain) sequence and its context. Its target is not known. This sample is drawn from a study of shared clonotypes between healthy human individuals. Trimming stripped 2 bases from V and 4 bases from J, with 15 bases between. CDR3 size: 15 residues. In germline, CDR1 is SGHNT, CDR2 YYREEE (reference sequence). Study results and limitations: Despite large depth, sorted-subset datasets appeared incompletely sequenced.

Genomic DNA belonging to each subset was distributed in equal measure over several immunoSEQ plates. Here immunoSEQ multiplex PCR was the method, and the copy in TCRdb shows in-frame clones only, minus some. This sample yields over a million clones, of which 95% to 97% are seen a single time; about 1.2% belongs to the top ten. This sequence was found in a man under 40 in good health. Sequenced sample: naive CD4+ T cells sorted from blood. Subset of the sample: CD45RA+ positively selected. V is TRBV5-4 and J is TRBJ1-2, with D unresolved. The CDR3 DNA follows: TGTGCCAGCAGCTTCGACGGCTCCCAGATCTATGGCTACACCTTC. The encoded protein is CASSFDGSQIYGYTF.